This TCR beta chain stems from a study of shared clonotypes between healthy human individuals (dated by TCRdb to the early 2020s). For context, the study as a whole: Two women and a few men aged 18 to 49 years were included in the cohort. For each donor, CD4 naive and CD4 memory were each run on three plates, CD8 naive on two plates, and CD8 memory on one plate. The study deeply sequenced blood TCR repertoires of about 5 healthy adults to estimate repertoire size and the extent of clonotype sharing between individuals. To increase sequencing depth and limit assay-specific biases, different laboratories used diverse techniques to prepare libraries and sequence TCR repertoires. Leukapheresis yielded between about 0.9 and 9 billion PBMCs per donor. The paper as a whole reports these results and caveats: Because the study included only a small number of donors, the genetic and exposure-history diversity represented was limited. Sampling was limited to blood, and TCR repertoires in tissue likely differ from TCR repertoires in blood. Estimated clonotype richness was generally larger for naive than for memory subsets. Rarefaction of sorted-subset datasets indicated incomplete sequencing despite the large sequencing depth. Pairwise subsampling led to the expectation that sequencing depth would affect the degree of clonotype sharing among donors. Sharing across several donors was observed for about 5% of naive CD4, over 3% of naive CD8, roughly 2.4% of memory CD4, and 0.4% of memory CD8 clonotypes. Compared with non-shared clonotypes, the clonotypes found in all four sorted-subset donors had higher generation probabilities.

Comment on this clone: Its specific antigen is unknown. Base quality data are lacking; no much larger clone is found one base away.

V and J are truncated by 4 bases and 2 bases respectively, leaving an intervening sequence of 15 bases. From cysteine to phenylalanine, the CDR3 is 15 amino acids long. This entry keeps only the CDR3 DNA: 45 bases, framed from base 1. CDR1 is given as MNHNY and CDR2 as SVGAGI, both from the germline V gene (reference sequence). Healthy HIV-negative adults with no recently reported acute infections or vaccinations were included as donors. All donors were Caucasian adults living in Nashville, Tennessee, USA. CD4+ T cells were enriched by magnetic negative selection, after which naive cells were positively selected on CD45RA and the negative fraction was taken as the memory subset. Blood was collected by leukapheresis, and PBMCs were isolated by Ficoll-Histopaque density gradient centrifugation and then cryopreserved in liquid nitrogen vapor phase. Analytical flow cytometry was used to check the purity and quantity of each magnetically sorted T cell population. From each sorted fraction, genomic DNA was isolated and quantified by UV absorbance on a Nanodrop 2000c.

Using the deep immunoSEQ assay, TCR CDR3 regions were amplified from genomic DNA by multiplex PCR. Genomic DNA extracted from each cell subset was distributed evenly over all wells of several immunoSEQ 96-well plates, and each plate served as one replicate. Each replicate PCR for sorted subsets received about 180 ng genomic DNA, equal to 28,000 or so T cell genomes. Purified libraries were measured with a Qubit 3.0 fluorometer, size-checked on a Bioanalyzer 2100, and measured again with the KAPA Library Quantification kit. A separate single-read 150-cycle Illumina NextSeq 550 flow cell was used to sequence each immunoSEQ 96-well plate. Concerning the study's data processing: The immunoSEQ output contained only junctional sequences without quality scores, so filtering could not match that applied to full-length reads. Sequences were annotated with PyIR, a Python wrapper for IgBLAST v1.9, and V/J genes and CDR3 were assigned using IMGT germline references. Reads were filtered out if the reads had weak V/J assignments (E-value above 1e-6), no CDR3, stop codons, out-of-frame junctions, or ambiguous translated residues. V3J clonotypes were defined as sequences sharing the same inferred V gene, J gene, and CDR3 amino acid sequence. Percentage overlap between repertoires was calculated by dividing the number of shared unique clonotypes by the size of the smaller repertoire. RTK rarefaction, the Chao1 estimator, and Recon v2.1 estimates of unobserved clonotypes were used to assess repertoire richness. OLGA was used to compute generation probabilities for all TCRbeta clonotypes that the gDNA method yielded from a handful of donors. TCRdb obtained this table from immuneACCESS and retained in-frame rearrangements with V and J assigned. These tables miss some clones; where compared with another copy, unresolved V genes account for less than half of the shortfall, and the remainder is unexplained. V and J calls and clone size come straight from that table; D and trimming were deduced from the DNA. The sample contains millions of clones, roughly 96% of them found a single time. The ten largest clones take up roughly 0.13% of the sample.

The sequence was collected from a man younger than 30 in good health. Rearrangement joined TRBV6-6 to TRBJ2-7; tentative D gene TRBD1, with 6 bases matching. The specimen was naive CD4+ T cells sorted from blood. Per the publication, the cell subset or site label means: CD45RA+ positively selected. The DNA is as follows: TGTGCCAGCAGTTCCGCCCAGGGGAGCCCCTACGAGCAGTACTTC. This is translated as CASSSAQGSPYEQYF.